This is a list of T cell receptor beta chains from one sample in a study of somatic mutations in cytotoxic T cells in rheumatoid arthritis. Repertoires were generated with immunoSEQ multiplex PCR, while TCRdb's copy carries only in-frame clones and drops some. Here the sample spans several thousand clones, about four fifths being singletons. What was sequenced was CD8+ T cells sorted from blood. The receptor set was obtained from an adult with rheumatoid arthritis. Each CDR3 is given with its conserved first and last residue. The order of the fields is CDR3 DNA, CDR3 protein, clone size, V gene, J gene, D gene. The D gene is left open where the match is weak. Clone size, where shown, is once, few, many, or a class for clones that have expanded.

TGTGCCAGCAATAAGTACCCAGATACGCAGTATTTT	CASNKYPDTQYF	-	TRBV7-2	TRBJ2-3	-
TGTGCCAGCAGTTTTACAGGACGTGAGCAGTTCTTC	CASSFTGREQFF	-	TRBV5-6	TRBJ2-1	-
TGTGCCAGCAGTTTACTCGAATTTCCGGGACAGGGCGTAGATACGCAGTATTTT	CASSLLEFPGQGVDTQYF	-	TRBV28	TRBJ2-3	TRBD1
TGTGCCATCAGTGAGTCCGGGACGGACGTCGAAGAGACCCAGTACTTC	CAISESGTDVEETQYF	-	TRBV10-3	TRBJ2-5	-
TGTGCCAGCAGCCAAGGGGGGTATGGCTACACCTTC	CASSQGGYGYTF	-	TRBV11-3	TRBJ1-2	-
TGCACCAGCAGCCAAGAGACAGAGCCCCGCTCCTACAATGAGCAGTTCTTC	CTSSQETEPRSYNEQFF	-	TRBV1	TRBJ2-1	-
TGTGCCTGGAGTGTACTGAGCGGGAGGTTAAGCACAGATACGCAGTATTTT	CAWSVLSGRLSTDTQYF	-	TRBV30	TRBJ2-3	TRBD2
TGTGCCAGCAGGGCTGGGATGACAGATACGCAGTATTTT	CASRAGMTDTQYF	-	TRBV7-9	TRBJ2-3	-
TGCGCCAGCAGCCAAGAGCTAGCGGGGGGGAACAATGAGCAGTTCTTC	CASSQELAGGNNEQFF	-	TRBV4-3	TRBJ2-1	TRBD2
TGTGCCAGCAGCTCGGACAGGAGGAACACTGAAGCTTTCTTT	CASSSDRRNTEAFF	few	TRBV5-4	TRBJ1-1	TRBD1